This T cell receptor beta chain was identified during a study of T cells after yellow fever vaccination. Concerning this clonotype: The antigen is not known.

The germline gives CDR1 GTSNPN, CDR2 SVGIG (reference sequence). V shed 1 base and J shed 0 bases, with 10 bases lying between them. The CDR3 is 16 residues long. Study results and limitations: Reappearance after the booster was observed for most primary-vaccination clones (roughly 97% CD4, over 70% CD8). High-abundance clonotypes from the bulk population could contaminate FACS-sorted repertoires. Weaker, the secondary response peaked sooner, at day 5 versus 15.

TCRdb fed the 5' RACE reads into MiXCR, producing one record per CDR3 protein. The sample lists hundreds of thousands of distinct CDR3 sequences; roughly 12% were seen once. Source: PBMCs, taken on the day of the yellow fever booster vaccination. This TCR was sampled from a man aged 25-45 years who received the YFV17D yellow fever vaccine. This rearrangement joins TRBV30 to TRBJ2-6, with D perhaps matching TRBD1 (6 bases). The CDR3 spells CAWSEGHLSGANVLTF. CDR3 in DNA: TGTGCCTGGAGTGAGGGACACCTCTCTGGGGCCAACGTCCTGACTTTC.